The 15 T cell receptor beta chains reported below all come from one sample, sequenced in a study of cytotoxic CD8 clonotypes in ibrutinib-treated CLL (dated by TCRdb to the early 2020s). Preparation of the library involved the immunoSEQ multiplex PCR assay. TCRdb obtained this table from immuneACCESS and retained in-frame rearrangements with V and J assigned. These tables miss some clones; where compared with another copy, unresolved V genes account for less than half of the shortfall, and the remainder is unexplained. The sample table contains roughly 220,000 clones; only one count was recorded for roughly three quarters of them. The ten largest make up 11% of the sample. This sample's time point label indicates: about twelve months on ibrutinib. The input for sequencing was PBMCs, taken after 12 months of ibrutinib treatment. All receptors derive from a human donor with chronic lymphocytic leukemia.

V and J are TRBV7-2 and TRBJ2-7; D is undetermined. The germline V gene has CDR1 SGHTA and CDR2 FQGNSA. The CDR3 sequence is 15 residues long. Trimming took 5 bases from V and 6 from J, leaving 20 bases between them. The CDR3 sequence is CASSNLGSLSGEQYF. The CDR3 DNA follows: TGTGCCAGCAGCAACTTGGGGTCCCTGTCGGGCGAGCAGTACTTC. The variable domain in full, completed from reference TRBV7-2 and TRBJ2-7, reads GAGVSQSPSNKVTEKGKDVELRCDPISGHTALYWYRQSLGQGLEFLIYFQGNSAPDKSGLPSDRFSAERTGGSVSTLTIQRTQQEDSAVYLCASSNLGSLSGEQYFGPGTRLTVT.

The chain carries TRBV25-1 and TRBJ2-3, with 8 bases aligning to TRBD2. This CDR3 comprises 17 residues. From germline, CDR1 is MGHDK and CDR2 SYGVNS. V lost 2 bases to trimming and J lost 3 bases; unmatched junction nucleotides: 10. CDR3 sequence: CASSETIRGGGTDTQYF. CDR3 sequence (DNA): TGTGCCAGCAGTGAAACAATCCGGGGGGGCGGTACAGATACGCAGTATTTT.

This clone was picked up a small number of times. The chain joins TRBV5-1 to TRBJ1-2; D might be TRBD1 (5 bases). V lost 4 bases and J 4 bases, leaving 14 bases between the germline ends. Looked up from germline, CDR1 is SGHRS and CDR2 is YFSETQ. This CDR3 contains 14 residues. This chain's CDR3 is CASSPGTEGYGYTF. The CDR3 DNA reads as TGCGCCAGCAGCCCAGGGACGGAAGGCTATGGCTACACCTTC.

The DNA for the CDR3 is TGCGCCAGCAGCTTAGCGGGGATCACCGGGGAGCTGTTTTTT. It yields the protein CASSLAGITGELFF. The chain is built from TRBV5-1 and TRBJ2-2; 7 bases fit TRBD2. Germline V gene lookup returns CDR1 SGHRS and CDR2 YFSETQ. V lost 2 bases, J lost 4 bases, and 2 bases stayed unmatched. The CDR3 has 14 residues.

The chain has TRBV6-5 and TRBJ1-4; D is unclear. Trimming removed 5 bases at V and 8 bases at J, with 15 bases between. This CDR3 is built from 14 residues. Germline V gene lookup returns CDR1 MNHEY and CDR2 SVGAGI. The CDR3 bases are TGTGCCAGCAGTCCGCGATGGGGAGGGGAAAAACTGTTTTTT. Translating it yields CASSPRWGGEKLFF.

The J gene is TRBJ1-1, the V gene TRBV12-5, with 9 bases lining up with TRBD1. Germline V CDR1 and CDR2: LGHNT, FRNRAP. The ends lost 5 bases at V and 4 bases at J; junction bases unmatched: 8. The CDR3 totals 15 residues. The CDR3 DNA reads TGTGCTAGTGGTCCTCCCCGACAGGGGGGCACTGAAGCTTTCTTT. Translation gives CASGPPRQGGTEAFF.

The gene calls are TRBV6-5 and TRBJ1-1, with D perhaps TRBD1 (5 bases). The CDR3 length is 14 residues. CDR1 and CDR2 from the germline V gene are MNHEY and SVGAGI. The V gene lost 7 bases and the J gene lost 0 bases, with 12 bases spanning the gap. The DNA for the CDR3 is TGTGCCAGCACGCCCGGACACCTGAACACTGAAGCTTTCTTT. It translates to CASTPGHLNTEAFF.

This chain connects TRBV4-1 to TRBJ2-5, with unresolved D. This CDR3 spans 14 amino acids. V gave up 4 bases and J gave up 5 bases, with 14 bases separating them. CDR1 is MGHRA, CDR2 YSYEKL, per germline. The DNA for the CDR3 is TGCGCCAGCAGCCTGACTGACGGGCTGGAGACCCAGTACTTC. It translates to CASSLTDGLETQYF.

This clone was detected only once. This chain uses TRBV6-1 with TRBJ2-3; 15 positions match TRBD2. The CDR3 is made up of 17 amino acids. The trim removed 4 bases at V and 3 bases at J, leaving 5 bases unmatched. Per germline, CDR1 MNHNS and CDR2 SASEGT. The CDR3 DNA follows: TGTGCCAGCAGTGGGACTAGCGGGGGGGCGGGGACAGATACGCAGTATTTT. Amino acid sequence: CASSGTSGGAGTDTQYF.

The V gene is TRBV11-2, the J gene TRBJ1-1, with no clear D. CDR3 length: 17 residues. Germline CDR1 SGHAT, CDR2 FQNNGV. V was clipped by 1 base and J by 0 bases, with 15 bases between them. CDR3: CASSLVGVVSLNTEAFF. CDR3 bases: TGTGCCAGCAGCTTAGTTGGTGTCGTCAGTCTGAACACTGAAGCTTTCTTT.

This chain uses TRBV18 with TRBJ2-1; D might be TRBD1 (6 bases). CDR3 length: 14 amino acids. The V and J ends lost 6 bases and 5 bases respectively, with 14 bases between them. Germline V CDR1 and CDR2: KGHSH, LQKENI. CDR3 sequence: CASSPKTGDNEQFF. CDR3 nucleotides: TGTGCCAGCTCCCCTAAGACAGGAGACAATGAGCAGTTCTTC. Combining the CDR3 with reference TRBV18 and TRBJ2-1 gives the whole variable domain NAGVMQNPRHLVRRRGQEARLRCSPMKGHSHVYWYRQLPEEGLKFMVYLQKENIIDESGMPKERFSAEFPKEGPSILRIQQVVRGDSAAYFCASSPKTGDNEQFFGPGTRLTVL.

V gene TRBV6-1 combines with J gene TRBJ2-7; TRBD2 might be the D (7 bases). V was cut by 4 bases and J by 3 bases, with 10 bases left in between. The length of the CDR3 is 13 residues. The germline V gene has CDR1 MNHNS and CDR2 SASEGT. The CDR3 nucleotides are TGTGCCAGCAGTGCCGGGGGGCACTACGAGCAGTACTTC. It yields the protein CASSAGGHYEQYF.

This clone was recorded a few times. The chain carries TRBV20-1 and TRBJ1-4, with D unclear. V was clipped by 5 bases and J by 8 bases, with 6 bases between them. The CDR3 contains 10 residues. Germline V CDR1 and CDR2: DFQATT, SNEGSKA (reference sequence). The CDR3 nucleotides read TGCAGTGCTGAAGGGGAAAAACTGTTTTTT. It yields the protein CSAEGEKLFF.

The chain recombines TRBV11-2 with TRBJ1-1, with D possibly matching TRBD1 (6 bases). CDR1 SGHAT and CDR2 FQNNGV come from the germline V gene. V gave up 1 base and J gave up 5 bases, with 14 bases separating them. The CDR3 is 15 amino acids. The CDR3 region is CASSLGSGAGTEAFF. The DNA for the CDR3 is TGTGCCAGCAGCTTAGGGTCAGGGGCTGGGACTGAAGCTTTCTTT.

The chain recombines TRBV4-2 with TRBJ1-4; D perhaps matches TRBD1 (6 bases). The CDR3 consists of 14 residues. With 5 bases removed from V and 4 bases from J, the gap between germline ends came to 11 bases. Germline V gives CDR1 LGHNA, CDR2 YNFKEQ. CDR3 bases: TGTGCCAGCAGCAGGACAGAATTTAATGAAAAACTGTTTTTT. This codes for CASSRTEFNEKLFF.